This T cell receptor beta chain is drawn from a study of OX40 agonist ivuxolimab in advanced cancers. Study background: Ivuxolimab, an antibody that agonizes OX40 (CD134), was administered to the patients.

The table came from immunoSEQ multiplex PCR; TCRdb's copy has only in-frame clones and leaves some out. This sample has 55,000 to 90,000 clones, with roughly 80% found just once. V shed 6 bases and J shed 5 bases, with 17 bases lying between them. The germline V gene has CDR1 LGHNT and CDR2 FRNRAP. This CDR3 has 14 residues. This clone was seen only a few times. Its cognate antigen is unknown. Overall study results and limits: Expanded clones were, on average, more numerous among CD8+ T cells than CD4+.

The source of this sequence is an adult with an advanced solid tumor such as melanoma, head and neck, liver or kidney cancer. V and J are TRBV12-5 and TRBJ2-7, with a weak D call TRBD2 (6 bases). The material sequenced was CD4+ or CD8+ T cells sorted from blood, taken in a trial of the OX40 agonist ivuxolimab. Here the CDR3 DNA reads TGTGCTAGTGGATGGAGGGAAGCGGCTAACGAGCAGTACTTC. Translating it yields CASGWREAANEQYF.